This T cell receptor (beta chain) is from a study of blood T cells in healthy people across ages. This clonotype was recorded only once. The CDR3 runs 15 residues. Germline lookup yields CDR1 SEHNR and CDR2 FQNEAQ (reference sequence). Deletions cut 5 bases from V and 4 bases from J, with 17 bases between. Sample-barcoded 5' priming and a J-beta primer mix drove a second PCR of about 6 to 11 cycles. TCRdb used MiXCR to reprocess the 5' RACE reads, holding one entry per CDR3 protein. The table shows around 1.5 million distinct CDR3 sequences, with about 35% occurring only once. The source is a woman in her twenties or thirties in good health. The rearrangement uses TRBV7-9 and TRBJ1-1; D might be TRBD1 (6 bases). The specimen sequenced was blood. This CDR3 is CASSGLGGGITEAFF. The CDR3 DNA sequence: TGTGCCAGCAGCGGACTGGGAGGGGGAATCACTGAAGCTTTCTTT.